This is a list of T cell receptor beta chains from one sample in a study of metastatic and nonmetastatic thyroid tumors. TCRdb re-processed the PCR reads through MiXCR. The sample includes about 43,000 clones, more than 3% seen only once; the top ten take 9.5% to 10%. The sequencing sample was made of blood. The receptors shown here come from a female donor with papillary thyroid cancer or a benign thyroid nodule (not recorded which). Some clones in this sample may be carry-over from other donors' samples. The CDR3 runs from the conserved cysteine through the conserved F or W. The order of the fields is V gene, CDR3 length, CDR3 protein.

>TRBV4-1|14
CASSRNRNTDTQYF
>TRBV7-6|16
CASSLGSLSARNTIYF
>TRBV28|11
CASNEGRGYTF
>TRBV9|16
CASSVEGHPRDLGYTF
>TRBV20-1|14
CSARDRDSGREQYF
>TRBV5-6|14
CASSESGRLYEQYF
>TRBV10-3|14
CATQAGGPTDTQYF
>TRBV5-6|12
CASSLSGGEQYF
>TRBV9|18
CASSVRAGEPNSYNEQFF
>TRBV7-9|16
CASSLLLAGGGETQYF
>TRBV2|14
CASRGGTGKEKLFF
>TRBV24-1|15
CATSEQGADTGELFF
>TRBV5-1|15
CASSPRTSGSGEQYF
>TRBV28|11
CASRSFYGYTF
>TRBV5-1|14
CASSMKGLAGDNFF
>TRBV6-1|16
CASSSPERGRTNEQFF
>TRBV5-1|15
CASSLGAASYNEQFF
>TRBV24-1|14
CATSAAGAHQPQHF
>TRBV20-1|15
CSARALRAEASGYTF
>TRBV30|15
CACGGDVLSGNTIYF
>TRBV12-3/TRBV12-4|15
CASSYSGGTTYEQYF
>TRBV27|14
CASSPSGANFGYTF